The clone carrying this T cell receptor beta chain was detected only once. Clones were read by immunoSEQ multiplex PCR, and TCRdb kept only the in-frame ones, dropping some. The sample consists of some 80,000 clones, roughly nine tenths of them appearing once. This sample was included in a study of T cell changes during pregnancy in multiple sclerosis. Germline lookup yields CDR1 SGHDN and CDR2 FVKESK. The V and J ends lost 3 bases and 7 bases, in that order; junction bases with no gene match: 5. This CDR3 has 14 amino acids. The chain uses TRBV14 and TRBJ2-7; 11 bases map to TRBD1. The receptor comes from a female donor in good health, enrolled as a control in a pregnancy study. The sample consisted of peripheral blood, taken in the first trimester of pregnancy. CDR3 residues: CASSHRTGGAEQYF. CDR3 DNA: TGTGCCAGCAGCCACCGGACAGGGGGCGCTGAGCAGTACTTC.